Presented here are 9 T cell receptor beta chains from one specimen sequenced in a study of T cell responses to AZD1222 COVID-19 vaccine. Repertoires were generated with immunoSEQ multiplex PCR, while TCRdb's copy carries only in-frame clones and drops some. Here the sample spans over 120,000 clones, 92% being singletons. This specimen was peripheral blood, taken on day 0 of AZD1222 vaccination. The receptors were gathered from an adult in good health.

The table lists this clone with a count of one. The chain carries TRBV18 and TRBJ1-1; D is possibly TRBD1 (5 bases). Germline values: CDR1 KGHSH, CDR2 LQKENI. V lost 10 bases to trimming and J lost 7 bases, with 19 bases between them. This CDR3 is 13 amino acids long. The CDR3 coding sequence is TGTGCCACCACCCCCGGGGCCATGGTTGAAGCTTTCTTT. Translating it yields CATTPGAMVEAFF.

The CDR3 nucleotides read TGTGCCAGCAGTCGGGGCGAGGGTGGCTACACCTTC. It is translated as CASSRGEGGYTF. V and J are TRBV2 and TRBJ1-2; weak D call: TRBD1 (5 bases). Trimming left V 5 bases short and J 7 bases short, with 11 bases between. The CDR3 is made up of 12 amino acids. CDR1 is SNHLY, CDR2 FYNNEI, per germline. Variable domain in full (rest from reference TRBV2 and TRBJ1-2): EPEVTQTPSHQVTQMGQEVILRCVPISNHLYFYWYRQILGQKVEFLVSFYNNEISEKSEIFDDQFSVERPDGSNFTLKIRSTKLEDSAMYFCASSRGEGGYTFGSGTRLTVV.

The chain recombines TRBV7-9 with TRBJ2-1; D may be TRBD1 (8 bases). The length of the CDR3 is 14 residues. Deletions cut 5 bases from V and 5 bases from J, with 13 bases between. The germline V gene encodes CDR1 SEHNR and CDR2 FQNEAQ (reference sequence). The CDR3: CASSGQGGDNEQFF. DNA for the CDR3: TGTGCCAGCAGCGGACAGGGAGGGGACAATGAGCAGTTCTTC.

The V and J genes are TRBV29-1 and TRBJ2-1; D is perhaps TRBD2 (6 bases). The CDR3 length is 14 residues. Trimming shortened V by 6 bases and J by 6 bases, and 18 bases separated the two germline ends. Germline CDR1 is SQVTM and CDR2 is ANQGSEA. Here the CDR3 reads CSVRRSGEGNEQFF. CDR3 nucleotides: TGCAGCGTGAGACGTAGCGGCGAGGGCAATGAGCAGTTCTTC.

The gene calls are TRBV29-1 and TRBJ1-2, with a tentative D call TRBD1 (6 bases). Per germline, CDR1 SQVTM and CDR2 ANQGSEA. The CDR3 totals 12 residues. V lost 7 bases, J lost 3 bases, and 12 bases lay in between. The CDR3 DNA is TGCAGCGCCCTAGGGGGATACTATGGCTACACCTTC. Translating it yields CSALGGYYGYTF.

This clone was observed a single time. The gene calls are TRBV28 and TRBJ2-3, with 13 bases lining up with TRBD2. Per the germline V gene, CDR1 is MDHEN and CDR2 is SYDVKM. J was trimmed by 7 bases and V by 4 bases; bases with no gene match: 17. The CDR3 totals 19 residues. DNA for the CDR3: TGTGCCAGCAGTTCCTACCGGGGACTAGCGGGACCAAAAGGGAATACGCAGTATTTT. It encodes CASSSYRGLAGPKGNTQYF.

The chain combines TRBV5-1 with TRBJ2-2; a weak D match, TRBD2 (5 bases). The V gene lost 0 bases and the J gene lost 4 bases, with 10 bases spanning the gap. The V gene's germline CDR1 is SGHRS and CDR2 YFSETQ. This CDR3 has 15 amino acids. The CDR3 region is CASSLAPSSTGELFF. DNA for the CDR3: TGCGCCAGCAGCTTGGCGCCTAGCTCCACCGGGGAGCTGTTTTTT.

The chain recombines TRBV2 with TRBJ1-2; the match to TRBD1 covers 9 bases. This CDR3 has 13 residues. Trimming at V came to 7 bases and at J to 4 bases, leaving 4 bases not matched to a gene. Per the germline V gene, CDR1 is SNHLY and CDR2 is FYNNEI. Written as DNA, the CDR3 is TGTGCCAGCAAAACAGGGGGCTTCTATGGCTACACCTTC. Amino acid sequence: CASKTGGFYGYTF.

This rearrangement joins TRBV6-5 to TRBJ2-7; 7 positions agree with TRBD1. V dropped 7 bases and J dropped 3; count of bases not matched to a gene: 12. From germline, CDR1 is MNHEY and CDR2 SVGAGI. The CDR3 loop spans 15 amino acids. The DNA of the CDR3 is TGTGCCAGCATATCCGGGACAGCGGTAATCTACGAGCAGTACTTC. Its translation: CASISGTAVIYEQYF.